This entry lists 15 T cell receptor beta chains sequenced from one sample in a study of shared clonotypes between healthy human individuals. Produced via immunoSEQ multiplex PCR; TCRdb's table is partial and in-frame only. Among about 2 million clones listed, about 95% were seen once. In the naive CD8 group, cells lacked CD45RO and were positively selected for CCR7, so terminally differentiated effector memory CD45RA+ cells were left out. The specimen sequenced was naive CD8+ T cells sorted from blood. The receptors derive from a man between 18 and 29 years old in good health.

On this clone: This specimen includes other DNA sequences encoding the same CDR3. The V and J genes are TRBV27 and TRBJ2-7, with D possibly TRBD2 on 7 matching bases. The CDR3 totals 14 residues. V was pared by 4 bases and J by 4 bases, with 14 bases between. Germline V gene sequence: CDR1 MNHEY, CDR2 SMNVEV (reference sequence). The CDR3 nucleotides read TGTGCCAGCAGTTGGGGGGGGCCTGGATACGAGCAGTACTTC. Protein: CASSWGGPGYEQYF.

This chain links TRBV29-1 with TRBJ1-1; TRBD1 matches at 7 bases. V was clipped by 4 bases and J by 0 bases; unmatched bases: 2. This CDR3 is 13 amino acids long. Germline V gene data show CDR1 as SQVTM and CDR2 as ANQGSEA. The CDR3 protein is CSVGQGLNTEAFF. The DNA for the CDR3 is TGCAGCGTTGGACAGGGCCTGAACACTGAAGCTTTCTTT.

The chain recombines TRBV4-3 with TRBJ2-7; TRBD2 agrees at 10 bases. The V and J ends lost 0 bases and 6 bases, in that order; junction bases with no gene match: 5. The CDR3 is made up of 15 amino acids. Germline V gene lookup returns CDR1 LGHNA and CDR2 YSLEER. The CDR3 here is CASSQDPGLAAEQYF. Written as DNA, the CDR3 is TGCGCCAGCAGCCAAGACCCAGGACTAGCGGCCGAGCAGTACTTC.

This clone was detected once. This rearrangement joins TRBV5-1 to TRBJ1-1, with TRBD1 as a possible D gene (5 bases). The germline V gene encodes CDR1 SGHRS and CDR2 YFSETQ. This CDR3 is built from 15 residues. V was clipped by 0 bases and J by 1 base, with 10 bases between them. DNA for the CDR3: TGCGCCAGCAGCTTGGGGGAGGGACCGAACACTGAAGCTTTCTTT. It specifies CASSLGEGPNTEAFF.

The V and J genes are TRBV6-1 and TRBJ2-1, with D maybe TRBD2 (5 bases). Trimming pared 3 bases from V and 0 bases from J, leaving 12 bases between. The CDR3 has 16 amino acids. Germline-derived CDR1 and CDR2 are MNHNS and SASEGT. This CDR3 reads CASSDWTAFSYNEQFF. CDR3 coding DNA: TGTGCCAGCAGTGATTGGACTGCTTTCTCCTACAATGAGCAGTTCTTC.

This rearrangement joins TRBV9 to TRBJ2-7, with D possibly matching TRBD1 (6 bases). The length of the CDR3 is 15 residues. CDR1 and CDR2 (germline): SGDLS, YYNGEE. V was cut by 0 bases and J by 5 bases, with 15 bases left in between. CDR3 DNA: TGTGCCAGCAGCGTAGGTTTGACAGGATCCCACGAGCAGTACTTC. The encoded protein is CASSVGLTGSHEQYF.

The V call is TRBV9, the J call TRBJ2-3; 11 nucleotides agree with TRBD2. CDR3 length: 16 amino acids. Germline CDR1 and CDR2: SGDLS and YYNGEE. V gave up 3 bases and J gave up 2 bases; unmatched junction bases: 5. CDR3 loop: CASSEGLAEYTDTQYF. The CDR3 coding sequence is TGTGCCAGCAGCGAGGGACTAGCGGAATACACAGATACGCAGTATTTT. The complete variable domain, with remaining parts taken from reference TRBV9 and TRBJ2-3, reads DSGVTQTPKHLITATGQRVTLRCSPRSGDLSVYWYQQSLDQGLQFLIQYYNGEERAKGNILERFSAQQFPDLHSELNLSSLELGDSALYFCASSEGLAEYTDTQYFGPGTRLTVL.

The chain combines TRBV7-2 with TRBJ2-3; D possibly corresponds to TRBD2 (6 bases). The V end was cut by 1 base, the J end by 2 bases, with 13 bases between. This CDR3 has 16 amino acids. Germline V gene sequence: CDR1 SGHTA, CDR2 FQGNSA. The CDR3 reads CASSLVGRYATDTQYF. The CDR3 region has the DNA TGTGCCAGCAGCTTAGTAGGGAGGTACGCCACAGATACGCAGTATTTT.

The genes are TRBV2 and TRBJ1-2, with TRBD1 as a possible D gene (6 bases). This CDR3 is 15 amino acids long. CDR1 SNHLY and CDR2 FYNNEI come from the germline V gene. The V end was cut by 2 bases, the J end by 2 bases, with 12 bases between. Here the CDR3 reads CASSETGLGNYGYTF. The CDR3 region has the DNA TGTGCCAGCAGTGAAACAGGGTTAGGAAACTATGGCTACACCTTC.

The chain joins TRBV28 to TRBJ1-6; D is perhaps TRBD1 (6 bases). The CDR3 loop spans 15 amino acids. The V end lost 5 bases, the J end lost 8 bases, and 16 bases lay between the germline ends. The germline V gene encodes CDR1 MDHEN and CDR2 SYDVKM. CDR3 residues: CASSLGTGAHSPLHF. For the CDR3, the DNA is TGTGCCAGCAGTCTAGGGACGGGGGCGCATTCACCCCTCCACTTT.

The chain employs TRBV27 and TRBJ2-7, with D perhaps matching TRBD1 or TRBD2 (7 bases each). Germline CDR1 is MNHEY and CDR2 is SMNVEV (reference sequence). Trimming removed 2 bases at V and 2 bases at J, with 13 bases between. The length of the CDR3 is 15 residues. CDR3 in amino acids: CASSLAQGGAYEQYF. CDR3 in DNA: TGTGCCAGCAGTTTAGCTCAGGGGGGGGCCTACGAGCAGTACTTC.

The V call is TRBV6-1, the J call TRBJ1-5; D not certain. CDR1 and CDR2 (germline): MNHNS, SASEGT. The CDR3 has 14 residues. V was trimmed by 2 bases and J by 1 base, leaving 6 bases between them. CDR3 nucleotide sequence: TGTGCCAGCAGTGAACCAAACAGCAATCAGCCCCAGCATTTT. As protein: CASSEPNSNQPQHF.

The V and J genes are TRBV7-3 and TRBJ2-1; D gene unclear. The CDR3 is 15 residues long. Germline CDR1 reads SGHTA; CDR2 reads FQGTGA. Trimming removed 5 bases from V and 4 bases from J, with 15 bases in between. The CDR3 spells CASSPAGLQYNEQFF. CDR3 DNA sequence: TGTGCCAGCAGCCCTGCCGGTCTACAATACAATGAGCAGTTCTTC.

The CDR3 region is CAWSVEAGASYNEQFF. The CDR3, as DNA: TGTGCCTGGAGTGTAGAAGCGGGGGCCTCCTACAATGAGCAGTTCTTC. V usage is TRBV30 and J usage is TRBJ2-1; the match to TRBD2 covers 8 bases. Germline lookup yields CDR1 GTSNPN and CDR2 SVGIG (reference sequence). V dropped 0 bases and J dropped 0; count of bases not matched to a gene: 4. The CDR3 runs to 16 residues.

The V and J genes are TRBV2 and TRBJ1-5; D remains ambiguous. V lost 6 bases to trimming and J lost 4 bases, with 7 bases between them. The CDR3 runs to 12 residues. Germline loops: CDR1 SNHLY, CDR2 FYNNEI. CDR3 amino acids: CASRGTNQPQHF. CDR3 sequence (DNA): TGTGCCAGCAGGGGAACTAATCAGCCCCAGCATTTT.